This T cell receptor (beta chain) is drawn from a study of CD8 T cells in ankylosing spondylitis. Study findings and constraints: The study looked at matched synovial fluid samples from ankylosing spondylitis patients. Disease-linked clones were reported to be significantly enriched there. Within ankylosing spondylitis blood, a TCR beta motif made up of several highly homologous variants appeared to be characteristic.

Concerning this clonotype: Its antigen is undetermined.

The germline V gene encodes CDR1 SEHNR and CDR2 FQNEAQ (reference sequence). V was pared by 5 bases and J by 2 bases, with 18 bases between. This CDR3 spans 17 amino acids. TCRdb used MiXCR to reprocess the 5' RACE reads, holding one entry per CDR3 protein. The repertoire holds roughly 450,000 distinct CDR3 sequences, roughly 25% seen once, with over 0.8% in the top ten. This clonotype was sampled from a male donor with ankylosing spondylitis. The gene calls are TRBV7-9 and TRBJ2-2; TRBD2 is a possible D gene (7 bases). Sequencing was done on a sample of blood, either unsorted or a sorted T cell fraction (not recorded which). The CDR3 bases are TGTGCCAGCAGCCCCCAAGGGGGACTAAGAAACACCGGGGAGCTGTTTTTT. Translation gives CASSPQGGLRNTGELFF.